This TCR beta chain was sequenced for a study of T-cell reconstitution after alpha-beta-depleted transplantation in children. This clonotype has at least ten counts. Deletions cut 4 bases from V and 8 bases from J, with 30 bases between. The CDR3 length is 19 residues. In germline, CDR1 is SGHTA, CDR2 FQGNSA. It was with unique molecular identifiers that the TCRbeta library was prepared. Using its own MiXCR run on the PCR reads, TCRdb lists one record per CDR3 protein. The table includes approximately 170,000 distinct CDR3 sequences, more than 9.5% detected once. The chain uses TRBV7-2 and TRBJ2-1, with D perhaps TRBD1 or TRBD2 (5 bases each). The sample consisted of PBMCs, taken before TCRalphabeta/CD19-depleted stem cell transplant. This TCR came from a boy younger than 10 with acute myeloid leukemia, due to receive a stem cell transplant. In nucleotides, the CDR3 is TGTGCCAGCAGCTCCCGACTCATCCCCGGGGCAGGCGGCAGGGATGAGCAGTTCTTC. It encodes CASSSRLIPGAGGRDEQFF.